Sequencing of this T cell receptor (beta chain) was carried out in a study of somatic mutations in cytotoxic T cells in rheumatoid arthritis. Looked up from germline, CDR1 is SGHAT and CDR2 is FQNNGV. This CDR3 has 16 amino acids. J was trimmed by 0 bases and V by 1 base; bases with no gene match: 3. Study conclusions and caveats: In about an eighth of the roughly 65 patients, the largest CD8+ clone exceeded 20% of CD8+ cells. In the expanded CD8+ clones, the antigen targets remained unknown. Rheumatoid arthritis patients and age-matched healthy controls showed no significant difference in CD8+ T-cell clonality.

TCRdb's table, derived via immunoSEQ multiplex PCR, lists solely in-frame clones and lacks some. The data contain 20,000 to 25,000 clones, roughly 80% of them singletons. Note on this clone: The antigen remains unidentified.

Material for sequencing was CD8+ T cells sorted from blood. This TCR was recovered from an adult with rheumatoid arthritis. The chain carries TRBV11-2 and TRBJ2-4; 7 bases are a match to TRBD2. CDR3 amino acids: CASSLVWGGAKNIQYF. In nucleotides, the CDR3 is TGTGCCAGCAGCTTAGTTTGGGGGGGAGCCAAAAACATTCAGTACTTC.